Sequencing of this T cell receptor beta chain was carried out in a study of CD8 T cells in Susac syndrome. This CDR3 contains 16 residues. Germline loops: CDR1 SGHRS, CDR2 YFSETQ. Trimming removed 6 bases from V and 3 bases from J, with 18 bases in between. Reverse transcription of roughly 0.45 to 1 ug RNA used random hexamers. Multiplex immunoSEQ PCR targeted 54 Vbeta and 13 Jbeta TCR beta segments. TCRdb itself ran the immunoSEQ multiplex PCR reads through MiXCR, one entry per CDR3 protein. Of roughly 400,000 distinct CDR3 sequences in the sample, around 83% were seen once. The CD8+ and CD4+ T cells were negatively isolated, with the TEMRA cells enriched by FACS.

This chain uses TRBV5-1 with TRBJ2-2; tentatively, D is TRBD2 (6 bases). The TCR comes from a human donor with multiple sclerosis. What was sequenced was CD8+ T cells from PBMCs. The CDR3 spells CASTMAPGGYTGELFF. In DNA form, the CDR3 reads TGCGCCAGCACCATGGCCCCCGGAGGGTACACCGGGGAGCTGTTTTTT.